This TCR beta chain was captured by sequencing in a study of T-cell memory formation after mild COVID-19. Overall study: Across donors, TCR clusters were largely donor specific.

Worth noting for this clonotype: Its specificity is not known.

Employing constant-segment primers, 5'RACE generated TCR alpha and TCR beta cDNA libraries bearing sample barcodes and UMIs. Each CDR3 protein is one row after TCRdb ran MiXCR on the 5' RACE reads. Here the sample spans approximately 82,000 distinct CDR3 sequences, 10% to 15% being singletons. The CDR3 runs to 15 residues. V lost 5 bases, J lost 5 bases, and 19 bases lay in between. The germline CDR1 and CDR2 sequences are SEHNR and FQNEAQ (reference sequence). Study results and limitations: Day 37-peaking second-wave clones had unconfirmed SARS-CoV-2 specificity. Later expanders leaned CD4+, whereas clones that contracted between day 15 and 85 were balanced CD4/CD8.

Sample: PBMCs or a T cell subset sorted from them (not recorded which). This sequence joins TRBV7-9 and TRBJ2-7; D is possibly TRBD1 or TRBD2 (5 bases each). The TCR comes from a man between 18 and 35 years old who had mild COVID-19 (a few samples of this study predate the infection). Cell type and time point are not known. The CDR3 DNA sequence: TGTGCCAGCAGCCCGGGGCGGTGGGGCCCCCACGAGCAGTACTTC. This encodes CASSPGRWGPHEQYF. Drawing the rest from reference TRBV7-9 and TRBJ2-7, the complete variable domain is DTGVSQNPRHKITKRGQNVTFRCDPISEHNRLYWYRQTLGQGPEFLTYFQNEAQLEKSRLLSDRFSAERPKGSFSTLEIQRTEQGDSAMYLCASSPGRWGPHEQYFGPGTRLTVT.